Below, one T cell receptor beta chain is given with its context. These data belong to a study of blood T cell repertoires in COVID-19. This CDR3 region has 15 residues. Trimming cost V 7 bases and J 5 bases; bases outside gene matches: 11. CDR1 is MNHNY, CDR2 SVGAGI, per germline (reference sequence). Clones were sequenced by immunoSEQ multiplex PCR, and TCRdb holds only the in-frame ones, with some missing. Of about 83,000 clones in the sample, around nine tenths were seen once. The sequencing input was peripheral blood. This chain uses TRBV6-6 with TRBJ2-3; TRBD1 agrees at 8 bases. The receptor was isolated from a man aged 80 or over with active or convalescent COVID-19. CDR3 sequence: CASTHRAGGLDTQYF. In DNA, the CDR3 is TGTGCCAGCACACACAGGGCAGGGGGCTTAGATACGCAGTATTTT.